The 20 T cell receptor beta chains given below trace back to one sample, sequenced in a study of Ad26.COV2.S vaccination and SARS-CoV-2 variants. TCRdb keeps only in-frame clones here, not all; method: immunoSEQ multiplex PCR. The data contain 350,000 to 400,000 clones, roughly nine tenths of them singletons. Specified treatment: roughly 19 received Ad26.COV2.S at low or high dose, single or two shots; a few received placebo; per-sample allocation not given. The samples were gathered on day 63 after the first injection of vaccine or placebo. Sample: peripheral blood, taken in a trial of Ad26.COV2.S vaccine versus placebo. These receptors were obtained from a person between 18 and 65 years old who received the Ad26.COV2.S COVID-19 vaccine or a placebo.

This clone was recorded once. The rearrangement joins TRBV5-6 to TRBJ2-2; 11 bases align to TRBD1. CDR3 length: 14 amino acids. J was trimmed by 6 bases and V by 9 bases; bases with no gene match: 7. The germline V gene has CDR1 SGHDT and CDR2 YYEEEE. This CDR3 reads CATETGQGAGELFF. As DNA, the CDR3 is TGTGCCACGGAAACGGGACAGGGGGCCGGGGAGCTGTTTTTT.

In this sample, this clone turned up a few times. CDR3 DNA: TGTGCCAGCAGCAACCGACAGTTCTCTGGAAACACCATATATTTT. Protein: CASSNRQFSGNTIYF. V gene TRBV7-9 combines with J gene TRBJ1-3; weak D call: TRBD1 (5 bases). V was shortened by 5 bases and J by 0 bases, with 11 bases between the two germline ends. This CDR3 region has 15 residues. Germline lookup yields CDR1 SEHNR and CDR2 FQNEAQ (reference sequence). Filled out from reference TRBV7-9 and TRBJ1-3, the complete variable domain reads DTGVSQNPRHKITKRGQNVTFRCDPISEHNRLYWYRQTLGQGPEFLTYFQNEAQLEKSRLLSDRFSAERPKGSFSTLEIQRTEQGDSAMYLCASSNRQFSGNTIYFGEGSWLTVV.

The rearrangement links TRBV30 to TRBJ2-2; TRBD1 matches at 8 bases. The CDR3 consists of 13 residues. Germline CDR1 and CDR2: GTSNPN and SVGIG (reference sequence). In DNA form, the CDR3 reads TGTGCTTTGGGGACAGGGAACACCGGGGAGCTGTTTTTT. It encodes CALGTGNTGELFF.

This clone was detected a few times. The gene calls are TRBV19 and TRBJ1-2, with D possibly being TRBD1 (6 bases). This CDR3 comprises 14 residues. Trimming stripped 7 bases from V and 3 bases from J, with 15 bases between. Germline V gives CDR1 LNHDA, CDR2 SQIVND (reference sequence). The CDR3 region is CASTNRGADYGYTF. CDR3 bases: TGTGCCAGTACTAATCGGGGGGCCGACTATGGCTACACCTTC.

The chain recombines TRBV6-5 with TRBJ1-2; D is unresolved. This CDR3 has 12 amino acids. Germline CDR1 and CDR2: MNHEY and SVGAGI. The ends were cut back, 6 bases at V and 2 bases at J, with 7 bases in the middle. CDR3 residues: CASRAGNYGYTF. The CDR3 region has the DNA TGTGCCAGCAGGGCAGGCAACTATGGCTACACCTTC.

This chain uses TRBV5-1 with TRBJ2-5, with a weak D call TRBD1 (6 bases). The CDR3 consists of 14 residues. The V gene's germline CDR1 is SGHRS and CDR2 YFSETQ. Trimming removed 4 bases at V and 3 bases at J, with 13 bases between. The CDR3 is CASSLGAVEETQYF. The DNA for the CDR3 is TGCGCCAGCAGCCTGGGGGCGGTCGAAGAGACCCAGTACTTC. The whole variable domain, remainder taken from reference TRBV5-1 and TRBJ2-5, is KAGVTQTPRYLIKTRGQQVTLSCSPISGHRSVSWYQQTPGQGLQFLFEYFSETQRNKGNFPGRFSGRQFSNSRSEMNVSTLELGDSALYLCASSLGAVEETQYFGPGTRLLVL.

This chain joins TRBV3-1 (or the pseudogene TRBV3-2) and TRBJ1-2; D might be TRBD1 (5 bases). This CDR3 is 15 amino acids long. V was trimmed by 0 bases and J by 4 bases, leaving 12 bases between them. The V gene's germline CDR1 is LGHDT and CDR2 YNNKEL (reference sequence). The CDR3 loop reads CASSQDQGEGYGYTF. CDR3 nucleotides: TGTGCCAGCAGCCAAGATCAAGGGGAGGGCTATGGCTACACCTTC.

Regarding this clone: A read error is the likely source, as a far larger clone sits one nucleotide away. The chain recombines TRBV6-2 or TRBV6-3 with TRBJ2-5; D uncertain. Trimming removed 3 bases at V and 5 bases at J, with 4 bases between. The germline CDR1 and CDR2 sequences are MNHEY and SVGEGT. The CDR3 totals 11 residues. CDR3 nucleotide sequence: TGTGCCAGCAGTTATGCGGAGACCCAGTACTTC. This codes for CASSYAETQYF.

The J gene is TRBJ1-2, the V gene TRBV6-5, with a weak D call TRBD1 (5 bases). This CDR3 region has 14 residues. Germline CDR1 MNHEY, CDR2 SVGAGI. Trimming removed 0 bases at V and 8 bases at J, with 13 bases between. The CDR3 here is CASSYSAEQGGYTF. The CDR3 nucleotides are TGTGCCAGCAGTTACTCCGCCGAGCAGGGCGGCTACACCTTC.

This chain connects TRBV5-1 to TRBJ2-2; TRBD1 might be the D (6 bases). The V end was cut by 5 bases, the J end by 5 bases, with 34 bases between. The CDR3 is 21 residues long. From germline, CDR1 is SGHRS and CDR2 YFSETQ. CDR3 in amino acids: CASRFLAQDWIKQGRTGELFF. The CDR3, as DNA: TGCGCCAGCAGGTTCTTGGCCCAAGATTGGATTAAACAGGGTAGGACCGGGGAGCTGTTTTTT.

The CDR3 region is CASSWSGTGDGYTF. Here the CDR3 DNA reads TGTGCCAGCAGTTGGTCCGGGACGGGAGATGGCTACACCTTC. The chain uses TRBV6-5 and TRBJ1-2, with TRBD1 as a possible D gene (5 bases). The length of the CDR3 is 14 residues. Looked up from germline, CDR1 is MNHEY and CDR2 is SVGAGI. V was pared by 4 bases and J by 6 bases, with 15 bases between.

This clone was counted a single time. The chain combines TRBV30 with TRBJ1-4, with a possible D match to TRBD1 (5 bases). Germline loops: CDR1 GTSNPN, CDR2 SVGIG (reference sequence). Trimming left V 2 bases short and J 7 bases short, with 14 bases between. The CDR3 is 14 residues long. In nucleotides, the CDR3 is TGTGCCTGGAGTAAAGGAGGGACGGGTGAAAAACTGTTTTTT. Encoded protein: CAWSKGGTGEKLFF.

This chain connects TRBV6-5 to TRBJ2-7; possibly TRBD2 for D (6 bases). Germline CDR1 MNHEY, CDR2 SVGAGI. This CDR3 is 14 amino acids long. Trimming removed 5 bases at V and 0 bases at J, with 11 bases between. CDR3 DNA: TGTGCCAGCAGTCCGCCGGGACTCTCCTACGAGCAGTACTTC. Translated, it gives CASSPPGLSYEQYF.

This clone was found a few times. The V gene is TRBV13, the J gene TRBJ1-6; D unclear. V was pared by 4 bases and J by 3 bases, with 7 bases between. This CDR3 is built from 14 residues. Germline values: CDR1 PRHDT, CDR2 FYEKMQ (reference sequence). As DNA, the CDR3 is TGTGCCAGCAGCTCGGGAGTCTATAATTCACCCCTCCACTTT. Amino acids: CASSSGVYNSPLHF.

CDR3 coding DNA: TGTGCCAGCAGTTTCTCAGGGGAGCAGTACTTC. Its translation is CASSFSGEQYF. This chain joins TRBV12-3 or TRBV12-4 and TRBJ2-7; D might be TRBD1 (5 bases). The CDR3 contains 11 residues. Trimming took 3 bases from V and 7 from J, leaving 7 bases between them.

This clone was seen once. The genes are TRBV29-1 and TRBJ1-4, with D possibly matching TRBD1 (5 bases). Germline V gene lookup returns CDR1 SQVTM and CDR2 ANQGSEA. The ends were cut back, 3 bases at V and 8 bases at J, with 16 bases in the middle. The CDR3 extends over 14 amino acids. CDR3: CSVDEGREGEKLFF. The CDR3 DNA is TGCAGCGTTGACGAGGGGAGGGAAGGGGAAAAACTGTTTTTT.

The CDR3: CATSGSPGQETQYF. CDR3 bases: TGTGCCACCAGTGGTTCGCCAGGCCAAGAGACCCAGTACTTC. This sequence joins TRBV24-1 and TRBJ2-5; D gene ambiguous. CDR1 and CDR2 (germline): KGHDR, SFDVKD. The CDR3 spans 14 residues. Trimming removed 5 bases from V and 1 base from J, with 10 bases in between.

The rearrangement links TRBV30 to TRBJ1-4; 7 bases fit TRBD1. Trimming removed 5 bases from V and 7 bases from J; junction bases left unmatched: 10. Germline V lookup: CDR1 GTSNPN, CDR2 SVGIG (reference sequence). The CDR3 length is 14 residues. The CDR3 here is CAWSGQDKGEKLFF. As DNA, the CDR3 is TGTGCCTGGTCCGGACAGGACAAAGGTGAAAAACTGTTTTTT.

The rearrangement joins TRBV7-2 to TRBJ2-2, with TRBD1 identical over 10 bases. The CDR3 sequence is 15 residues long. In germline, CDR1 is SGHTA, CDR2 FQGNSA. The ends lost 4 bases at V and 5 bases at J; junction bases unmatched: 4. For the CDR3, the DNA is TGTGCCAGCAGCTCCGGACAGGGGGATACCGGGGAGCTGTTTTTT. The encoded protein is CASSSGQGDTGELFF.

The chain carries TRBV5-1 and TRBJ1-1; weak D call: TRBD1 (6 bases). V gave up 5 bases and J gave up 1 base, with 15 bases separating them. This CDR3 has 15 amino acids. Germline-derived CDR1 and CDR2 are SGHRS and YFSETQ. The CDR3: CASSYRVQGNTEAFF. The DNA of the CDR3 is TGCGCCAGCAGTTACCGCGTACAGGGGAACACTGAAGCTTTCTTT.